Listed below are T cell receptor beta chains from one sample, sequenced in a study of T cells in narcolepsy. The data were produced by immunoSEQ multiplex PCR, yet TCRdb's version contains in-frame clones alone and is incomplete. The sample gives about 30,000 clones, about four fifths of which show up once; about 0.84% is in the top ten. Sequenced sample: CD45RA- memory CD4+ T cells from PBMCs. Receptors originate from a human donor with narcolepsy. Each CDR3 is given with its conserved first and last residue. A D gene is named only where the DNA matches it firmly. Not all rows give a size; the values are once, few, many and, for expanded clones, a class.

CASSFTGPNQPQHF | TGTGCCAGCAGCTTTACCGGGCCCAATCAGCCCCAGCATTTT | NA | TRBV5-6 | few | TRBJ1-5
CASSLADSREAFF | TGTGCCAGCAGCTTAGCCGACAGCCGTGAAGCTTTCTTT | NA | TRBV7-6 | few | TRBJ1-1
CASSIVGGEYGYAF | TGTGCCAGTAGTATTGTCGGGGGAGAATATGGCTACGCCTTC | NA | TRBV19 | NA | TRBJ1-2
CASSLYGIGTGAALNNSPLHF | TGTGCCAGCAGTTTGTATGGGATTGGGACAGGGGCCGCCTTAAATAATTCACCCCTCCACTTT | TRBD1 | TRBV27 | NA | TRBJ1-6
CASSRVNTEAFF | TGTGCCAGCAGCCGGGTAAACACTGAAGCTTTCTTT | NA | TRBV7-6 | once | TRBJ1-1
CASSNGHGYTF | TGTGCCAGCAGTAACGGGCATGGCTACACCTTC | NA | TRBV6-1 | NA | TRBJ1-2
CASSLEEYEQYF | TGTGCCAGCAGCTTAGAGGAATACGAGCAGTACTTC | NA | TRBV11-3 | NA | TRBJ2-7
CASSRGPYGYTF | TGTGCCAGCAGCAGGGGGCCTTATGGCTACACCTTC | TRBD1 | TRBV6-5 | NA | TRBJ1-2
CSAAGEDGYTF | TGCAGTGCTGCTGGGGAGGATGGCTACACCTTC | NA | TRBV20-1 | NA | TRBJ1-2
CASSVGLAGVETQYF | TGTGCCAGTAGTGTGGGACTAGCGGGGGTAGAGACCCAGTACTTC | TRBD2 | TRBV19 | NA | TRBJ2-5